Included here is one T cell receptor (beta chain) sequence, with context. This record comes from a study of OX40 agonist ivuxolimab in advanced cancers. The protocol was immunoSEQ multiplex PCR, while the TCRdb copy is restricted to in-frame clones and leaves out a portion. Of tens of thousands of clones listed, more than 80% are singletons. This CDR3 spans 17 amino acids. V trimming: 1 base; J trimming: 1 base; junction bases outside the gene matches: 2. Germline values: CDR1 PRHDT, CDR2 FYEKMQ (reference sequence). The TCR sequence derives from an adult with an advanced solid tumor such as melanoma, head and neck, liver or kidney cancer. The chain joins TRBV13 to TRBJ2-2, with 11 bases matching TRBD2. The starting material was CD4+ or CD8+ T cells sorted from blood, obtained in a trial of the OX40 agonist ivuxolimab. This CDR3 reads CASSLAGTSGNTGELFF. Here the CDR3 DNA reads TGTGCCAGCAGCTTAGCTGGGACTAGCGGGAACACCGGGGAGCTGTTTTTT.